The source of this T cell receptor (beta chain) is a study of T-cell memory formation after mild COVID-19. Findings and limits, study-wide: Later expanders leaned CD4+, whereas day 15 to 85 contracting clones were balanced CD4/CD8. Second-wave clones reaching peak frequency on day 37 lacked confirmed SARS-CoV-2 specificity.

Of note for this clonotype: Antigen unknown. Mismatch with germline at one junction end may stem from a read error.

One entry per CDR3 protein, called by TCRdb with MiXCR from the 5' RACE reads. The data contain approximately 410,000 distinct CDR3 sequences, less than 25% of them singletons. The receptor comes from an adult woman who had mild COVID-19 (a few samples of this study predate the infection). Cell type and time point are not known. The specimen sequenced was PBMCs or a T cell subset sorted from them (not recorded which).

The CDR3 loop reads CASSLSMQGSPQF. CDR3 nucleotide sequence: TGTGCCAGCAGCTTATCCATGCAGGGCTCCCCTCAATTT. J is TRBJ1-1 and V is TRBV7-2; TRBD1 is a possible D gene (5 bases). The CDR3 runs 13 residues. Germline-derived CDR1 and CDR2 are SGHTA and FQGNSA.